This TCR beta chain was sequenced in a study of CXCR3-negative and CXCR3-positive naive CD8 T cells. Study as a whole: Libraries each contributed about 1.5 +/- 0.3 million TRB reads, for around 140 million in total.

General observations from the study: More hydrophobic TRB CDR3s were found in CXCR3-positive naive cells than in CXCR3-negative naive cells. Similar TRBV-TRBJ usage was seen in naive cells (both CXCR3-negative and CXCR3-positive), but memory cells differed.

Every CD8+ T cell subset underwent triplicate sorting at more than 250,000 cells apiece. Comments on this clonotype: The antigen remains undetermined.

Germline CDR1 is SGHTA and CDR2 is FQGNSA. The length of the CDR3 is 16 residues. The study made its TRB cDNA libraries by 5' RACE, adding UMI labels. From the 5' RACE reads, TCRdb lists one entry per CDR3 protein and no DNA. The table lists approximately 130,000 distinct CDR3 sequences. The TCR comes from a human donor in good health. Some clones in this sample may be carry-over from other donors' samples. Sequencing was done on a sample of naive CXCR3+ CD8+ T cells from blood. Documented subset: CD45RO-CCR7+CD27+CD95- naive CD8+ T cells expressing CXCR3 (TNR3+). The gene calls are TRBV7-2 and TRBJ2-5; TCRdb picks TRBD1, but there is no DNA to check that call. The CDR3 is CASSLAPGQGAPTQYF.